These 28 T cell receptor beta chains were all obtained from the same sample, sequenced in a study of human T cells and chemical hapten exposure. Time point described: pre-sensitization, week 0. Treatment meaning: therapeutic diphenylcyclopropenone sensitization with weekly scalp DPC. TCRdb passed the RACE reads through MiXCR, listing each CDR3 protein once. Seen here are over 70,000 distinct CDR3 sequences, 14% observed once, and the top ten hold approximately 4.5%. This sample comprised whole blood, obtained in connection with sensitization to the hapten diphenylcyclopropenone (DPC). The receptor source for this set is a woman aged 45-65 years with alopecia areata. Some clones in this sample may be carry-over from other donors' samples.

The V gene is TRBV7-6, the J gene TRBJ2-7; 9 bases agree with TRBD2. The germline CDR1 and CDR2 sequences are SGHVS and FNYEAQ. CDR3 length: 16 residues. V dropped 1 base and J dropped 4; count of bases not matched to a gene: 8. CDR3 DNA sequence: TGTGCCAGCAGCTTAGGTTCAGCGGGAGGTCAGTACGAGCAGTACTTC. It is translated as CASSLGSAGGQYEQYF.

A few counts support this clonotype. The rearrangement joins TRBV28 to TRBJ2-5; 7 positions match TRBD1. The V segment lost 6 bases and the J segment 2 bases; nucleotides outside the gene matches: 9. Germline loops: CDR1 MDHEN, CDR2 SYDVKM. The CDR3 sequence is 15 residues long. The CDR3 loop reads CASRTDRARQETQYF. CDR3 coding DNA: TGTGCCAGCAGAACAGACAGGGCCCGGCAAGAGACCCAGTACTTC.

V usage is TRBV18 and J usage is TRBJ1-1; D is possibly TRBD1 (5 bases). The CDR3 extends over 14 amino acids. The V and J ends lost 6 bases and 0 bases respectively, with 11 bases between them. The germline CDR1 and CDR2 sequences are KGHSH and LQKENI. As DNA, the CDR3 is TGTGCCAGCTCTATCGGGGGTGTGAACACTGAAGCTTTCTTT. The encoded protein is CASSIGGVNTEAFF.

The chain employs TRBV28 and TRBJ1-5, with unresolved D. This CDR3 has 16 residues. CDR1 is MDHEN, CDR2 SYDVKM, per germline. V dropped 2 bases and J dropped 0 bases, with 11 bases sitting between them. The chain's CDR3 is CASSLAPLNSNQPQHF. CDR3 nucleotide sequence: TGTGCCAGCAGTTTAGCTCCCCTGAATAGCAATCAGCCCCAGCATTTT. The variable domain in full, completed from reference TRBV28 and TRBJ1-5, reads DVKVTQSSRYLVKRTGEKVFLECVQDMDHENMFWYRQDPGLGLRLIYFSYDVKMKEKGDIPEGYSVSREKKERFSLILESASTNQTSMYLCASSLAPLNSNQPQHFGDGTRLSIL.

The chain uses TRBV2 and TRBJ1-2, with a weak D call TRBD1 (5 bases). V lost 6 bases to trimming and J lost 4 bases, with 18 bases between them. The V gene's germline CDR1 is SNHLY and CDR2 FYNNEI. The CDR3 contains 15 residues. This chain's CDR3 is CASREGLTSFYGYTF. The CDR3 DNA sequence: TGTGCCAGCAGAGAGGGACTCACTTCATTCTATGGCTACACCTTC.

This clonotype was seen a handful of times. CDR3 nucleotides: TGTGCCAGCAACGAGAGGGGGCGCGGTGAGCAGTTCTTC. It is translated as CASNERGRGEQFF. The chain employs TRBV3-1 and TRBJ2-1, with TRBD1 matching 7 bases. This CDR3 has 13 residues. Germline V CDR1 and CDR2: LGHDT, YNNKEL (reference sequence). Losses at the gene ends were 7 bases for V and 9 bases for J; bases not matched to a gene: 9.

This clonotype was found many times. The CDR3 sequence is CASSPGQGADSGNQPQHF. The CDR3 DNA follows: TGTGCCAGCAGTCCTGGACAGGGGGCGGATAGTGGCAATCAGCCCCAGCATTTT. The chain couples TRBV6-6 to TRBJ1-5; 11 positions match TRBD1. The CDR3 extends over 18 amino acids. Germline values: CDR1 MNHNY, CDR2 SVGAGI (reference sequence). J gave up 2 bases and V 5 bases, and 11 bases lay outside the gene matches.

This sequence joins TRBV5-1 and TRBJ1-2; D remains ambiguous. Germline CDR1 is SGHRS and CDR2 is YFSETQ. The CDR3 has 14 residues. The V gene lost 1 base and the J gene lost 4 bases, with 11 bases spanning the gap. In nucleotides, the CDR3 is TGCGCCAGCAGCTTGTCGGCGGAGCTCTATGGCTACACCTTC. As protein: CASSLSAELYGYTF.

The chain employs TRBV29-1 and TRBJ2-1; tentatively, D is TRBD1 (6 bases). The CDR3 spans 14 residues. V was trimmed by 5 bases and J by 4 bases, leaving 15 bases between them. CDR1 is SQVTM, CDR2 ANQGSEA, per germline. The CDR3 region has the DNA TGCAGCGTTCTCCGGGACAAAATTTACAATGAGCAGTTCTTC. Residues: CSVLRDKIYNEQFF.

This clonotype turned up a few times. The chain uses TRBV28 and TRBJ2-4; possible D gene TRBD1, 6 bases. V was cut by 6 bases and J by 0 bases, with 9 bases left in between. The CDR3 totals 14 residues. The germline CDR1 and CDR2 sequences are MDHEN and SYDVKM. In DNA form, the CDR3 reads TGTGCCAGCAGCTTGACAGGAGCCAAAAACATTCAGTACTTC. Amino acids: CASSLTGAKNIQYF.

Only a few counts were recorded for this clonotype. The chain carries TRBV7-6 and TRBJ2-7; TRBD1 matches 8 bases. The CDR3 spans 15 residues. The junction had 6 bases not matched to a gene; V was cut back by 1 base and J by 4 bases. The germline V gene encodes CDR1 SGHVS and CDR2 FNYEAQ. DNA of the CDR3: TGTGCCAGCAGCTTAGGTATGACAGGGGAGTACGAGCAGTACTTC. Translated, it gives CASSLGMTGEYEQYF.

This clonotype was counted a few times. The chain couples TRBV27 to TRBJ1-1; a weak D match, TRBD1 (6 bases). Per germline, CDR1 MNHEY and CDR2 SMNVEV (reference sequence). The CDR3 spans 14 residues. The germline V and J ends were trimmed by 8 bases and 3 bases, with 16 bases remaining between them. CDR3 in DNA: TGTGCCAGCGGTTCCGGGGGCGTAGACACTGAAGCTTTCTTT. Amino acids: CASGSGGVDTEAFF.

This clonotype was observed many times. The chain uses TRBV7-7 and TRBJ2-1; 9 bases match TRBD2. Unmatched junction bases numbered 7, after V lost 5 bases and J lost 5 bases. The CDR3 contains 15 residues. Per the germline V gene, CDR1 is SSHAT and CDR2 is FNYEAQ (reference sequence). As DNA, the CDR3 is TGTGCCAGCAGCGCAACTAGCGGGCTACACAATGAGCAGTTCTTC. This gives the protein CASSATSGLHNEQFF. The full variable domain, in which reference TRBV7-7 and TRBJ2-1 provide the parts outside the CDR3, is GAGVSQSPRYKVTKRGQDVTLRCDPISSHATLYWYQQALGQGPEFLTYFNYEAQPDKSGLPSDRFSAERPEGSISTLTIQRTEQRDSAMYRCASSATSGLHNEQFFGPGTRLTVL.

This clonotype was observed many times. V is TRBV19 and J is TRBJ2-1; D is unresolved. Trimming removed 5 bases from V and 10 bases from J, with 18 bases in between. The CDR3 covers 14 residues. In germline, CDR1 is LNHDA, CDR2 SQIVND (reference sequence). CDR3 nucleotides: TGTGCCAGTAGTTCCCAGGAAGCGACTCGGGAGCAGTTCTTC. Translation: CASSSQEATREQFF.

This clonotype appeared a few times. The V gene is TRBV10-1, the J gene TRBJ2-1, with D hard to call. The CDR3 is 12 residues long. V lost 0 bases to trimming and J lost 12 bases, with 9 bases between them. Germline-derived CDR1 and CDR2 are WNHNN and SYGVQD (reference sequence). CDR3 in DNA: TGCGCCAGCAGTGAGTCGAATCGAGGGCAGTTCTTC. It codes for CASSESNRGQFF.

The CDR3 loop is CASSLNAGIFYEQYF. CDR3 nucleotide sequence: TGCGCCAGCAGCCTCAACGCAGGGATATTTTACGAGCAGTACTTC. The chain joins TRBV5-1 to TRBJ2-7; tentative D call: TRBD1 (5 bases). CDR1 and CDR2 (germline): SGHRS, YFSETQ. Trimming took 4 bases from V and 4 from J, leaving 18 bases between them. The CDR3 runs to 15 residues.

The chain combines TRBV7-9 with TRBJ2-3; 9 bases are shared with TRBD2. Germline CDR1 reads SEHNR; CDR2 reads FQNEAQ (reference sequence). V lost 5 bases to trimming and J lost 4 bases; unmatched junction nucleotides: 4. This CDR3 region has 14 residues. The CDR3 coding sequence is TGTGCCAGCAGCCCAGCGGGAGGAGCAGATACGCAGTATTTT. Its translation is CASSPAGGADTQYF. Filled out from reference TRBV7-9 and TRBJ2-3, the complete variable domain reads DTGVSQNPRHKITKRGQNVTFRCDPISEHNRLYWYRQTLGQGPEFLTYFQNEAQLEKSRLLSDRFSAERPKGSFSTLEIQRTEQGDSAMYLCASSPAGGADTQYFGPGTRLTVL.

The chain combines TRBV10-2 with TRBJ1-4; unclear D gene. There are 12 residues in the CDR3. Germline V CDR1 and CDR2: WSHSY, SAAADI. V was shortened by 6 bases and J by 10 bases, with 12 bases between the two germline ends. CDR3 in amino acids: CASRPVEGKLFF. The CDR3 DNA reads TGCGCCAGCAGACCGGTCGAGGGAAAACTGTTTTTT.

The chain has TRBV2 and TRBJ2-1; D uncertain. Germline values: CDR1 SNHLY, CDR2 FYNNEI. Trimming removed 1 base from V and 4 bases from J, with 5 bases in between. The CDR3 extends over 13 amino acids. DNA of the CDR3: TGTGCCAGCAGTGAAGGCCCTTACAATGAGCAGTTCTTC. Protein sequence: CASSEGPYNEQFF. The whole variable domain, remainder taken from reference TRBV2 and TRBJ2-1, is EPEVTQTPSHQVTQMGQEVILRCVPISNHLYFYWYRQILGQKVEFLVSFYNNEISEKSEIFDDQFSVERPDGSNFTLKIRSTKLEDSAMYFCASSEGPYNEQFFGPGTRLTVL.

This clonotype was seen a few times. The CDR3 loop is CASSPPEQGRRTEAFF. The CDR3 DNA follows: TGTGCCAGCTCACCACCGGAACAGGGCAGAAGGACTGAAGCTTTCTTT. The chain links TRBV18 to TRBJ1-1; maybe TRBD1 (6 bases). Germline V lookup: CDR1 KGHSH, CDR2 LQKENI. Deletions cut 0 bases from V and 5 bases from J, with 16 bases between. The CDR3 has 16 residues.

This clonotype showed up many times. The chain has TRBV29-1 and TRBJ2-2; 7 bases line up with TRBD2. Trimming at V came to 6 bases and at J to 5 bases, leaving 6 bases not matched to a gene. The CDR3 is made up of 13 amino acids. CDR1 and CDR2 (germline): SQVTM, ANQGSEA. The CDR3: CSVGREETGELFF. In DNA, the CDR3 is TGCAGCGTGGGGAGGGAGGAAACCGGGGAGCTGTTTTTT.

The CDR3 protein is CSARGGNSPLHF. CDR3 sequence (DNA): TGCAGTGCTAGGGGGGGAAATTCACCCCTCCACTTT. The V call is TRBV20-1, the J call TRBJ1-6; maybe TRBD1 (5 bases). Germline V gene data show CDR1 as DFQATT and CDR2 as SNEGSKA (reference sequence). The V gene lost 3 bases and the J gene lost 7 bases, with 7 bases spanning the gap. CDR3 length: 12 residues.

The chain combines TRBV27 with TRBJ1-1; weak D call: TRBD1 (6 bases). There are 15 residues in the CDR3. Looked up from germline, CDR1 is MNHEY and CDR2 is SMNVEV (reference sequence). The V end was cut by 3 bases, the J end by 3 bases, with 14 bases between. In DNA, the CDR3 is TGTGCCAGCAGTTTTCGGTGGGGGGCTGACACTGAAGCTTTCTTT. This translates into CASSFRWGADTEAFF.

This clonotype was seen a few times. This rearrangement joins TRBV11-3 to TRBJ2-1; D ambiguous. The V end was cut by 2 bases, the J end by 10 bases, with 9 bases between. Germline V CDR1 and CDR2: SGHNT, YENEEA. The CDR3 contains 12 residues. The chain's CDR3 is CASSLIESEQFF. CDR3 coding DNA: TGTGCCAGCAGCTTAATAGAGTCCGAGCAGTTCTTC.

In this sample, this clonotype turned up a few times. The rearrangement uses TRBV28 and TRBJ2-1, with 11 nucleotides matching TRBD2. Germline V CDR1 and CDR2: MDHEN, SYDVKM. The CDR3 consists of 15 residues. The ends lost 6 bases at V and 5 bases at J; junction bases unmatched: 6. The CDR3 loop is CASRPGTSGNNEQFF. The CDR3, as DNA: TGTGCCAGCAGACCCGGGACTAGCGGTAACAATGAGCAGTTCTTC.

This chain joins TRBV11-2 and TRBJ2-1; the match to TRBD2 covers 10 bases. CDR3 length: 15 amino acids. The V segment lost 3 bases and the J segment 6 bases; nucleotides outside the gene matches: 5. CDR1 is SGHAT and CDR2 is FQNNGV in the germline V gene. The CDR3 spells CASSLELAGSNEQFF. CDR3 nucleotides: TGTGCCAGCAGCTTGGAACTAGCGGGATCCAATGAGCAGTTCTTC.

This clonotype has more than one count but fewer than ten. The chain employs TRBV7-6 and TRBJ1-5; D is unclear. Per the germline V gene, CDR1 is SGHVS and CDR2 is FNYEAQ. The CDR3 loop spans 14 amino acids. V shed 1 base and J shed 2 bases, with 6 bases lying between them. This chain's CDR3 is CASSLGPGNQPQHF. In DNA form, the CDR3 reads TGTGCCAGCAGCTTAGGACCAGGCAATCAGCCCCAGCATTTT.

The rearrangement links TRBV11-2 to TRBJ2-2; 7 bases line up with TRBD2. CDR3 length: 16 amino acids. Germline CDR1 SGHAT, CDR2 FQNNGV. Losses at the gene ends were 5 bases for V and 1 base for J; bases not matched to a gene: 7. CDR3 DNA sequence: TGTGCCAGCAGCCCCCTGGGGGGGTTGAACACCGGGGAGCTGTTTTTT. Residues: CASSPLGGLNTGELFF.